This T cell receptor beta chain derives from a study of blood T cell repertoires in COVID-19. At the level of the study: Donors in the United States, Italy and Spain gave samples during acute or convalescent COVID-19. From T cells, B-cell-depleted T cells, or PBMCs came the material, which was cDNA or gDNA.

Data came from immunoSEQ multiplex PCR; TCRdb stores just in-frame clones and leaves some out. The sample lists 200,000 to 300,000 clones, 65% to 90% occurring once. V was cut by 6 bases and J by 0 bases, with 9 bases left in between. The CDR3 runs 13 residues. Sequencing was carried out using peripheral blood. The chain uses TRBV12-3 or TRBV12-4 and TRBJ2-7; D perhaps matches TRBD1 (5 bases). This TCR was sampled from a man in his forties or fifties who had recovered from COVID-19. CDR3 amino acids: CASRADSSYEQYF. The CDR3 nucleotides are TGTGCCAGCAGGGCCGACAGCTCCTACGAGCAGTACTTC.